This TCR beta chain was found in a study of CD8 T cells in Susac syndrome (dated by TCRdb to about 2019). For context, the study as a whole: Of the Susac syndrome patients who were sequenced, eight were in clinical remission while 5 or 6 had clinically active disease. Repertoire sequencing was used to test whether CD8+ T cell activation and differentiation in Susac syndrome was antigen driven. At blood withdrawal, Susac syndrome patients were therapy-naive, treated with corticosteroids (with IVIg additionally given to some), or treated with IVIg alone.

In the case of this clonotype: No cognate antigen has been identified for it. No clone much larger than this one lies a single base away; base qualities are absent.

For CDR1 and CDR2, the germline V gene (reference sequence) lists GTSNPN and SVGIG. Counted from cysteine to phenylalanine, this CDR3 has 12 amino acids. CDR3 DNA only is kept here, 36 bases in frame from base 1. Cut back by 0 bases and 6 bases, the V and J ends lie 7 bases apart. The paper's findings and limits, for the study overall: The TCR sequencing and HLA analysis was acknowledged to have included a relatively small number of individuals. In the CD4+ T cell repertoire of Susac syndrome patients, clonal expansion was not detected.

RNA was extracted with the RNeasy kit and roughly 0.45 to 1 ug was reverse transcribed using random hexamers. The immunoSEQ multiplex PCR assay, which covers 54 Vbeta and 13 Jbeta segments, was used to amplify TCR beta CDR3 regions. To correct PCR amplification bias, a synthetic template baseline was used for both primer optimization and computational correction. The paper's data handling went like this. Reads were annotated to V, D and J genes per IMGT and analyzed with immunoSEQ Analyzer, keeping only productive sequences. Clonality was calculated as one minus the Shannon entropy normalized by log2 of the number of productive unique sequences. For each patient and control, public and private clones were evaluated within the 100 most prevalent clones. Susac-specific clones were defined as absent from healthy and MS cohorts, 850 to 1,300 published viral clones and other ImmuneACCESS disease sequences. Through fastp at Q25 and MiXCR, TCRdb rebuilt clones from the public reads, retaining in-frame beta chains. Rows are combined by CDR3 protein, so each entry shows the most common genes and DNA. These V and J calls derive from TCRdb rather than the authors' analysis. The sample has 170,000 or so distinct CDR3 sequences on record, roughly 94% of them singletons. 0.095% to 0.1% of the sample rests with the top ten.

Peripheral blood CD8+ and CD4+ T cells from healthy donors, Susac syndrome patients and multiple sclerosis patients were profiled by high-throughput TCR beta sequencing. The Susac syndrome patients fulfilled recently defined diagnostic criteria for either definite or probable disease. Bulk CD8+ and CD4+ T cells were purified by magnetic negative isolation, whereas CD8+ TEMRA cells were enriched by FACS. Blood was drawn into EDTA tubes, processed within 24 hours, and PBMCs were isolated by density gradient centrifugation. PBMCs intended for TCR sequencing were cryopreserved in liquid nitrogen and were subsequently thawed in a 37 degrees C water bath. The sorted or isolated CD4+, CD8+ and CD8+ TEMRA cells reached a purity of at least 90%.

Sequenced: CD4+ T cells from PBMCs. This TCR came from a human donor with Susac syndrome. In this chain, TRBV30 is recombined with TRBJ2-3; the D segment is perhaps TRBD1 or TRBD2, each sharing 5 matched bases. The CDR3 protein: CAWSVGPDTQYF. The nucleotides read TGTGCCTGGAGTGTGGGACCGGATACGCAGTATTTT.